Each of the 9 T cell receptor beta chains below was sequenced from the same sample in a study of blood T cell repertoires in COVID-19. The data were produced by immunoSEQ multiplex PCR, yet TCRdb's version contains in-frame clones alone and is incomplete. The sample has 250,000 or so clones, 65% to 85% seen once; the top ten hold 1.5% to 1.7%. The sequenced sample was peripheral blood. Receptors originate from a woman between 40 and 55 years old who had recovered from COVID-19.

The chain uses TRBV6-6 and TRBJ1-1, with a weak D call TRBD1 (5 bases). Germline V gene sequence: CDR1 MNHNY, CDR2 SVGAGI (reference sequence). The ends were cut back, 6 bases at V and 8 bases at J, with 10 bases in the middle. The length of the CDR3 is 11 residues. The CDR3 DNA sequence: TGTGCCAGCAGCGCCCGGGGGGAAGCTTTCTTT. It is translated as CASSARGEAFF.

The chain links TRBV3-1 (or the pseudogene TRBV3-2) to TRBJ1-6; TRBD1 is a possible D gene (6 bases). V lost 2 bases, J lost 10 bases, and 15 bases lay in between. The CDR3 contains 15 residues. Germline V gene data show CDR1 as LGHDT and CDR2 as YNNKEL (reference sequence). CDR3 amino acids: CASSQPGQSKSPLHF. The CDR3 DNA sequence: TGTGCCAGCAGCCAACCGGGACAATCTAAATCACCCCTCCACTTT.

CDR3 DNA sequence: TGTGCCATCAGCGATCTGGACAGGGGCTCTTATTACGAGCAGTACTTC. Protein: CAISDLDRGSYYEQYF. This chain links TRBV10-3 with TRBJ2-7, with TRBD1 identical over 9 bases. Germline trimming cut 6 bases from V and 4 bases from J; bases unmatched to any gene: 13. The germline CDR1 and CDR2 sequences are ENHRY and SYGVKD. CDR3 length equals 16 residues.

J is TRBJ2-5 and V is TRBV5-1; weak D call: TRBD1 (5 bases). V shed 4 bases and J shed 7 bases, with 17 bases lying between them. The CDR3 consists of 14 residues. Germline assignment: CDR1 SGHRS and CDR2 YFSETQ. Here the CDR3 DNA reads TGCGCCAGCAGCAAACAGGTTTTGGAAGGGACCCAGTACTTC. It specifies CASSKQVLEGTQYF.

With regard to this clone: This is likely a read error, given that the CDR3 carries no conserved phenylalanine or tryptophan at its end. The DNA is left out, because the CDR3 cannot be placed on it with certainty; the CDR3 is given as TCRdb lists it. The chain has TRBV6-2 or TRBV6-3 and TRBJ1-1; the tabulated D call, TRBD1, remains unverified against the DNA. The CDR3 spans 12 residues, counting both ends. Germline loops: CDR1 MNHEY, CDR2 SVGEGT. This CDR3 reads CASSHWGQGVGY.

V is TRBV11-1 and J is TRBJ2-7; D may be TRBD1 (6 bases). Germline V gives CDR1 SGHAT, CDR2 FQDESV (reference sequence). V gave up 3 bases and J gave up 4 bases, with 16 bases separating them. This CDR3 has 15 amino acids. CDR3 amino acids: CASSFSEDSQYEQYF. CDR3 DNA sequence: TGTGCCAGCAGCTTCTCGGAGGACAGCCAGTACGAGCAGTACTTC.

The chain employs TRBV28 and TRBJ1-3, with D maybe TRBD1 (6 bases). V lost 10 bases to trimming and J lost 4 bases, with 26 bases between them. The V gene's germline CDR1 is MDHEN and CDR2 SYDVKM. CDR3 size: 17 residues. This CDR3 is CATLSSEGGVGGNTIYF. The CDR3 DNA reads as TGTGCCACGCTATCATCGGAAGGGGGGGTGGGAGGAAACACCATATATTTT.

The chain uses TRBV7-8 and TRBJ2-1; TRBD2 matches at 9 bases. The V gene's germline CDR1 is SGHVS and CDR2 FQNEAQ. The CDR3 runs to 12 residues. V shed 6 bases, J shed 9 bases, and the junction held 3 bases outside the gene matches. CDR3: CASSLSGGEQFF. CDR3 nucleotides: TGTGCCAGCAGTCTTAGCGGGGGTGAGCAGTTCTTC. Using reference TRBV7-8 and TRBJ2-1 for the parts outside the CDR3, the full variable domain is GAGVSQSPRYKVAKRGQDVALRCDPISGHVSLFWYQQALGQGPEFLTYFQNEAQLDKSGLPSDRFFAERPEGSVSTLKIQRTQQEDSAVYLCASSLSGGEQFFGPGTRLTVL.

The chain has TRBV7-9 and TRBJ2-5; the D gene is possibly TRBD2 (5 bases). Trimming shortened V by 5 bases and J by 4 bases, and 20 bases separated the two germline ends. Germline assignment: CDR1 SEHNR and CDR2 FQNEAQ (reference sequence). CDR3 length equals 16 residues. In nucleotides, the CDR3 is TGTGCCAGCAGCCCAGTAGTGGTACGGGGAAGAGAGACCCAGTACTTC. Translated: CASSPVVVRGRETQYF.